Presented here are 19 T cell receptor beta chains from one specimen sequenced in a study of blood T cell repertoires in COVID-19. Some clones are missing from TCRdb's copy, which holds only in-frame ones; the method was immunoSEQ multiplex PCR. The sample comprises fewer than 120,000 clones, 82% of which are singletons, and about 15% rests with the top ten. Sequencing was carried out using peripheral blood. The receptors were sampled from a woman aged 55-69 years with acute or convalescent COVID-19.

The chain couples TRBV24-1 to TRBJ2-3, with 10 bases identical to TRBD2. The J segment lost 0 bases and the V segment lost 4 bases, leaving 15 bases of the junction unmatched. This CDR3 spans 20 amino acids. CDR1 is KGHDR and CDR2 is SFDVKD in the germline V gene. CDR3 protein: CATSDSTGVSGGVSTDTQYF. The DNA of the CDR3 is TGTGCCACCAGTGACAGTACAGGGGTAAGCGGGGGGGTGAGCACAGATACGCAGTATTTT.

The chain is built from TRBV18 and TRBJ1-1; D perhaps matches TRBD1 (6 bases). Germline CDR1 and CDR2: KGHSH and LQKENI. V was clipped by 2 bases and J by 6 bases, with 10 bases between them. This CDR3 spans 13 amino acids. The CDR3 loop reads CASSPRQGPEAFF. The DNA of the CDR3 is TGTGCCAGCTCACCAAGGCAGGGGCCTGAAGCTTTCTTT. The full variable domain, rest sourced from reference TRBV18 and TRBJ1-1, is NAGVMQNPRHLVRRRGQEARLRCSPMKGHSHVYWYRQLPEEGLKFMVYLQKENIIDESGMPKERFSAEFPKEGPSILRIQQVVRGDSAAYFCASSPRQGPEAFFGQGTRLTVV.

The J gene is TRBJ2-5, the V gene TRBV15; possibly TRBD1 for D (7 bases). Per germline, CDR1 LNHNV and CDR2 YYDKDF (reference sequence). There are 13 residues in the CDR3. V lost 9 bases and J lost 1, with 12 bases in between. In nucleotides, the CDR3 is TGTGCCACGTCAGGGGGGCTCCAAGAGACCCAGTACTTC. It translates to CATSGGLQETQYF.

This chain links TRBV7-3 with TRBJ1-1; D remains unclear. Trimming pared 3 bases from V and 3 bases from J, leaving 8 bases between. The germline gives CDR1 SGHTA, CDR2 FQGTGA. The CDR3 loop spans 13 amino acids. In DNA form, the CDR3 reads TGTGCCAGCAGCTTCGGTGAGGACACTGAAGCTTTCTTT. This codes for CASSFGEDTEAFF.

The rearrangement joins TRBV4-3 to TRBJ1-2, with a tentative D call TRBD1 (6 bases). Germline assignment: CDR1 LGHNA and CDR2 YSLEER. This CDR3 comprises 13 residues. The V and J ends lost 5 bases and 7 bases respectively, with 14 bases between them. CDR3 in DNA: TGCGCCAGCAGCTTAGGGGGGGTATCTGGCTACACCTTC. Protein: CASSLGGVSGYTF.

The rearrangement links TRBV30 to TRBJ2-5; D perhaps matches TRBD2 (6 bases). In germline, CDR1 is GTSNPN, CDR2 SVGIG (reference sequence). V gave up 2 bases and J gave up 6 bases, with 19 bases separating them. CDR3 length equals 15 residues. CDR3 nucleotide sequence: TGTGCCTGGAGTCCAACGATGGCCCGGGGGAAGACCCAGTACTTC. It encodes CAWSPTMARGKTQYF.

This clone came up a few times. The rearrangement joins TRBV9 to TRBJ1-6, with TRBD1 matching over 7 bases. The V segment lost 0 bases and the J segment 3 bases; nucleotides outside the gene matches: 6. CDR3 length: 17 amino acids. From germline, CDR1 is SGDLS and CDR2 YYNGEE. The CDR3 nucleotides are TGTGCCAGCAGCGTAGGCGACAGGGTAATCTATAATTCACCCCTCCACTTT. Its protein product is CASSVGDRVIYNSPLHF.

This chain uses TRBV4-2 with TRBJ2-4, with TRBD2 as a possible D gene (5 bases). The V end was cut by 0 bases, the J end by 4 bases, with 10 bases between. This CDR3 contains 15 residues. Looked up from germline, CDR1 is LGHNA and CDR2 is YNFKEQ. CDR3 sequence: CASSQEAAVKNIQYF. CDR3 DNA sequence: TGTGCCAGCAGCCAAGAAGCAGCGGTAAAAAACATTCAGTACTTC.

The chain carries TRBV27 and TRBJ2-1, with 14 bases fitting TRBD2. CDR1 MNHEY and CDR2 SMNVEV come from the germline V gene (reference sequence). The CDR3 is 14 amino acids. After removal of 7 bases from V and 7 bases from J, the junction contained 3 bases not matched to a gene. Here the CDR3 DNA reads TGTGCCAGCACTGGACTAGCGGGGGGTAATGAGCAGTTCTTC. Translation: CASTGLAGGNEQFF.

The chain recombines TRBV5-1 with TRBJ1-1, with 7 bases aligning to TRBD1. CDR1 and CDR2 (germline): SGHRS, YFSETQ. V shed 3 bases, J shed 3 bases, and the junction held 11 bases outside the gene matches. CDR3 size: 16 residues. The CDR3: CASSSETGPGYTEAFF. The CDR3 nucleotides are TGCGCCAGCAGCTCCGAGACAGGGCCAGGGTACACTGAAGCTTTCTTT.

The chain uses TRBV3-1 (or the pseudogene TRBV3-2) and TRBJ1-4; 11 nucleotides line up with TRBD1. The CDR3 loop spans 15 amino acids. Per germline, CDR1 LGHDT and CDR2 YNNKEL (reference sequence). Trimming at V came to 3 bases and at J to 7 bases, leaving 4 bases not matched to a gene. The CDR3 region is CASSHPGTGGEKLFF. DNA of the CDR3: TGTGCCAGCAGCCACCCCGGGACAGGGGGTGAAAAACTGTTTTTT.

The chain employs TRBV7-2 and TRBJ1-4; D remains ambiguous. V gave up 3 bases and J gave up 8 bases, with 16 bases separating them. This CDR3 has 15 residues. CDR1 is SGHTA and CDR2 is FQGNSA in the germline V gene. The CDR3 nucleotides read TGTGCCAGCAGCTTCCGAGGGCCCCGAGGAGAAAAACTGTTTTTT. Translated, it gives CASSFRGPRGEKLFF.

The chain uses TRBV10-3 and TRBJ1-6; a weak D match, TRBD1 (5 bases). This CDR3 comprises 14 residues. Germline V gives CDR1 ENHRY, CDR2 SYGVKD. Trimming stripped 4 bases from V and 5 bases from J, with 9 bases between. The CDR3 reads CAISVDTDNSPLHF. The DNA of the CDR3 is TGTGCCATCAGTGTGGACACCGATAATTCACCCCTCCACTTT.

This rearrangement joins TRBV28 to TRBJ1-2, with a possible D match to TRBD1 (5 bases). Germline lookup yields CDR1 MDHEN and CDR2 SYDVKM. V was shortened by 11 bases and J by 0 bases, with 10 bases between the two germline ends. CDR3 length equals 12 residues. CDR3 sequence (DNA): TGTGCCGGAACGACAGCTAACTATGGCTACACCTTC. This gives the protein CAGTTANYGYTF.

This clone was seen just once. The chain is built from TRBV7-2 and TRBJ2-5, with 7 bases matching TRBD2. J was trimmed by 5 bases and V by 4 bases; bases with no gene match: 1. The germline V gene encodes CDR1 SGHTA and CDR2 FQGNSA. This CDR3 has 12 amino acids. The CDR3 sequence: CASSWGGETQYF. DNA for the CDR3: TGTGCCAGCAGCTGGGGGGGGGAGACCCAGTACTTC.

V and J are TRBV7-3 and TRBJ2-7, with a weak D call TRBD1 (6 bases). CDR3 length: 13 amino acids. Deletions cut 5 bases from V and 6 bases from J, with 14 bases between. Germline CDR1 is SGHTA and CDR2 is FQGTGA. Here the CDR3 DNA reads TGTGCCAGCAGCCAAAGGGGCAGGGGCGAGCAGTACTTC. This gives the protein CASSQRGRGEQYF.

The V and J genes are TRBV4-3 and TRBJ1-1; tentatively, D is TRBD1 (5 bases). CDR1 is LGHNA, CDR2 YSLEER, per germline. The CDR3 sequence is 14 residues long. Trimming cost V 0 bases and J 3 bases, with 8 bases left between them. CDR3: CASSQESGDTEAFF. The DNA of the CDR3 is TGCGCCAGCAGCCAAGAGTCGGGGGACACTGAAGCTTTCTTT.

The chain employs TRBV2 and TRBJ1-2, with TRBD1 matching 7 bases. Germline values: CDR1 SNHLY, CDR2 FYNNEI. CDR3 length: 16 amino acids. With V trimmed by 6 bases and J by 8 bases, 18 bases remained unmatched. CDR3 protein: CASSQSRRTGREGYTF. In nucleotides, the CDR3 is TGTGCCAGCAGCCAGTCCCGTCGGACAGGACGGGAGGGCTACACCTTC.

The chain carries TRBV2 and TRBJ2-2; TRBD2 aligns across 8 bases. CDR3 length equals 12 residues. Losses at the gene ends were 8 bases for V and 4 bases for J; bases not matched to a gene: 0. The germline V gene has CDR1 SNHLY and CDR2 FYNNEI. CDR3 in amino acids: CASAGGTGELFF. The CDR3 DNA is TGTGCCAGCGCGGGGGGCACCGGGGAGCTGTTTTTT.